The 20 T cell receptor beta chains in this list originate from one sample, sequenced in a study of blood T cell repertoires in COVID-19. Only in-frame clones appear in the TCRdb table, and some are missing; sequencing was by immunoSEQ multiplex PCR. The sample has about 210,000 clones, around 80% seen once. The source material was peripheral blood. The receptors shown here come from a woman aged 40 to 50 with acute or convalescent COVID-19.

The V and J genes are TRBV12-5 and TRBJ1-2; D not resolved. The CDR3 runs 13 residues. Germline CDR1 reads LGHNT; CDR2 reads FRNRAP. Trimming stripped 5 bases from V and 5 bases from J, with 12 bases between. The CDR3 protein is CASGPGLAYGYTF. As DNA, the CDR3 is TGTGCTAGTGGTCCGGGTCTAGCGTATGGCTACACCTTC.

V is TRBV21-1 and J is TRBJ2-2; TRBD1 is the table's D call and was not checked against the DNA. TRBV21-1 is assigned pseudogene status. The CDR3 runs 15 residues. This chain's CDR3 is CASSNGTGDTGELFF. The DNA for the CDR3 is TGTGCCAGCAGCAACGGGACAGGGGACACCGGGGAGCTGTTTTTT.

The DNA for the CDR3 is TGTGCCAGCAGGCGGACAGGGACCAACTATGGCTACACCTTC. It translates to CASRRTGTNYGYTF. This chain joins TRBV6-5 and TRBJ1-2; the match to TRBD1 covers 8 bases. From germline, CDR1 is MNHEY and CDR2 SVGAGI. This CDR3 contains 14 residues. V was clipped by 6 bases and J by 2 bases; unmatched bases: 5.

J is TRBJ1-6 and V is TRBV7-6, with D unclear. V dropped 2 bases and J dropped 5 bases, with 10 bases sitting between them. CDR1 is SGHVS, CDR2 FNYEAQ, per germline. This CDR3 spans 15 amino acids. CDR3 region: CASSLSLQNNSPLHF. The DNA for the CDR3 is TGTGCCAGCAGCTTATCGTTACAGAATAATTCACCCCTCCACTTT.

The chain uses TRBV5-5 and TRBJ2-7; 8 nucleotides match TRBD1. Germline V lookup: CDR1 SGHKS, CDR2 YYEKEE (reference sequence). The V and J ends lost 5 bases and 0 bases, in that order; junction bases with no gene match: 7. The length of the CDR3 is 15 residues. DNA for the CDR3: TGTGCCAGCAGATCGACAGGGGCCGTCTCCTACGAGCAGTACTTC. Protein sequence: CASRSTGAVSYEQYF.

The chain uses TRBV7-8 and TRBJ2-3, with D maybe TRBD2 (5 bases). Germline V gives CDR1 SGHVS, CDR2 FQNEAQ. The length of the CDR3 is 16 residues. V was pared by 5 bases and J by 0 bases, with 15 bases between. In DNA, the CDR3 is TGTGCCAGCAGCCCCGCAGCTGGCGGGAGCACAGATACGCAGTATTTT. Translation gives CASSPAAGGSTDTQYF.

V usage is TRBV19 and J usage is TRBJ1-2; TRBD1 aligns across 9 bases. The CDR3 totals 16 residues. The germline V gene encodes CDR1 LNHDA and CDR2 SQIVND (reference sequence). The V segment lost 3 bases and the J segment 5 bases; nucleotides outside the gene matches: 10. Here the CDR3 DNA reads TGTGCCAGTAGTATTGCTGGGGACAGGGCTTTTTATGGCTACACCTTC. Amino acids: CASSIAGDRAFYGYTF. Full variable domain (rest looked up from reference TRBV19 and TRBJ1-2): DGGITQSPKYLFRKEGQNVTLSCEQNLNHDAMYWYRQDPGQGLRLIYYSQIVNDFQKGDIAEGYSVSREKKESFPLTVTSAQKNPTAFYLCASSIAGDRAFYGYTFGSGTRLTVV.

This chain connects TRBV2 to TRBJ2-2; 8 positions match TRBD1. Germline lookup yields CDR1 SNHLY and CDR2 FYNNEI. This CDR3 is 15 amino acids long. J lost 4 bases, V lost 8 bases, and 9 bases had no gene match. The CDR3 DNA follows: TGTGCCAGCTCTAAGGGACAGGCGACCACCGGGGAGCTGTTTTTT. Residues: CASSKGQATTGELFF.

V usage is TRBV7-9 and J usage is TRBJ2-1; TRBD2 is a possible D gene (6 bases). V was trimmed by 2 bases and J by 1 base, leaving 12 bases between them. This CDR3 region has 16 residues. Germline assignment: CDR1 SEHNR and CDR2 FQNEAQ (reference sequence). For the CDR3, the DNA is TGTGCCAGCAGCTTAACGAGCGGGCGGTCCTACAATGAGCAGTTCTTC. Translation gives CASSLTSGRSYNEQFF. Full variable domain (remainder filled in from reference TRBV7-9 and TRBJ2-1): DTGVSQNPRHKITKRGQNVTFRCDPISEHNRLYWYRQTLGQGPEFLTYFQNEAQLEKSRLLSDRFSAERPKGSFSTLEIQRTEQGDSAMYLCASSLTSGRSYNEQFFGPGTRLTVL.

This rearrangement joins TRBV6-5 to TRBJ1-5; 7 bases align to TRBD1. Per germline, CDR1 MNHEY and CDR2 SVGAGI. V dropped 7 bases and J dropped 7; count of bases not matched to a gene: 13. The CDR3 covers 15 residues. CDR3 bases: TGTGCCAGCAAGGCGCAGGGGGAAAGAAGCCAGCCCCAGCATTTT. Translation: CASKAQGERSQPQHF.

The chain combines TRBV18 with TRBJ2-7; a possible D gene is TRBD2 (5 bases). The ends were cut back, 4 bases at V and 3 bases at J, with 10 bases in the middle. Per the germline V gene, CDR1 is KGHSH and CDR2 is LQKENI. The CDR3 is 13 amino acids. CDR3 sequence (DNA): TGTGCCAGCTCACGGTCCGGGAACTACGAGCAGTACTTC. It codes for CASSRSGNYEQYF.

The genes are TRBV24-1 and TRBJ2-3; 10 nucleotides agree with TRBD1. V trimming: 6 bases; J trimming: 4 bases; junction bases outside the gene matches: 6. The CDR3 loop spans 15 amino acids. CDR1 and CDR2 (germline): KGHDR, SFDVKD. As DNA, the CDR3 is TGTGCCACCAGTTCCGGGACAGGGGAATCAGATACGCAGTATTTT. The encoded protein is CATSSGTGESDTQYF.

Only one count was recorded for this clone. Other DNA sequences from this sample encode an identical CDR3 as well. The chain uses TRBV9 and TRBJ2-7; D possibly corresponds to TRBD1 (6 bases). This CDR3 is 14 amino acids long. The V gene's germline CDR1 is SGDLS and CDR2 YYNGEE. Trimming cost V 2 bases and J 2 bases, with 11 bases left between them. The DNA of the CDR3 is TGTGCCAGCAGCGTGGGTGGGGGCACCTACGAGCAGTACTTC. The encoded protein is CASSVGGGTYEQYF.

This clone was seen only once. This chain joins TRBV2 and TRBJ2-1; no clear D. The CDR3 has 15 amino acids. CDR1 and CDR2 from the germline V gene are SNHLY and FYNNEI. Trimming removed 5 bases from V and 0 bases from J, with 11 bases in between. This chain's CDR3 is CASSPEAISYNEQFF. The DNA of the CDR3 is TGTGCCAGCAGTCCTGAGGCAATCTCCTACAATGAGCAGTTCTTC.

This clone showed up just once. This chain joins TRBV4-3 and TRBJ1-2; 9 bases fit TRBD1. CDR3 length: 17 residues. The germline V gene encodes CDR1 LGHNA and CDR2 YSLEER. V gave up 0 bases and J gave up 0 bases; unmatched junction bases: 5. The DNA of the CDR3 is TGCGCCAGCAGCCAAGATCTTGGGGACAGGGCTAACTATGGCTACACCTTC. Its protein is CASSQDLGDRANYGYTF.

The V and J genes are TRBV3-1 (or the pseudogene TRBV3-2) and TRBJ2-7; 13 nucleotides match TRBD2. V lost 0 bases and J lost 4; bases outside the gene matches: 9. The CDR3 has 18 residues. Germline V lookup: CDR1 LGHDT, CDR2 YNNKEL (reference sequence). The CDR3 DNA reads as TGTGCCAGCAGCCAAGATCGCCGGACTAGCGGGAGTTGTTACGAGCAGTACTTC. Translated, it gives CASSQDRRTSGSCYEQYF.

The chain is built from TRBV2 and TRBJ2-2, with TRBD2 matching over 13 bases. The junction had 2 bases not matched to a gene; V was cut back by 3 bases and J by 4 bases. The CDR3 sequence is 16 residues long. Germline V gene sequence: CDR1 SNHLY, CDR2 FYNNEI. The CDR3 nucleotides read TGTGCCAGCAGTGAGGGACTAGCGGGACTCACCGGGGAGCTGTTTTTT. Amino acid sequence: CASSEGLAGLTGELFF.

Concerning this clone: Relative to the germline gene, one junction end is altered; a read error may explain this. The chain is built from TRBV20-1 and TRBJ2-1; TRBD2 matches at 7 bases. CDR1 and CDR2 from the germline V gene are DFQATT and SNEGSKA (reference sequence). CDR3 length: 11 amino acids. The CDR3 protein is CRASGNNEQFF. The CDR3 DNA follows: TGCAGGGCTAGCGGTAACAATGAGCAGTTCTTC.

The chain links TRBV25-1 to TRBJ1-1; D gene uncertain. Germline CDR1 MGHDK, CDR2 SYGVNS. The CDR3 spans 13 residues. The germline V and J ends were trimmed by 3 bases and 7 bases, with 12 bases remaining between them. Written as DNA, the CDR3 is TGTGCCAGCAGTGACCCCTCGGAGGGTGAAGCTTTCTTT. Its protein product is CASSDPSEGEAFF. Full variable domain (missing parts from reference TRBV25-1 and TRBJ1-1): EADIYQTPRYLVIGTGKKITLECSQTMGHDKMYWYQQDPGMELHLIHYSYGVNSTEKGDLSSESTVSRIRTEHFPLTLESARPSHTSQYLCASSDPSEGEAFFGQGTRLTVV.

The rearrangement links TRBV4-1 to TRBJ1-1, with D perhaps TRBD1 (6 bases). Trimming removed 0 bases at V and 7 bases at J, with 6 bases between. Per germline, CDR1 MGHRA and CDR2 YSYEKL. The CDR3 totals 12 residues. The chain's CDR3 is CASSQDRGEAFF. In nucleotides, the CDR3 is TGCGCCAGCAGCCAAGACAGGGGTGAAGCTTTCTTT.